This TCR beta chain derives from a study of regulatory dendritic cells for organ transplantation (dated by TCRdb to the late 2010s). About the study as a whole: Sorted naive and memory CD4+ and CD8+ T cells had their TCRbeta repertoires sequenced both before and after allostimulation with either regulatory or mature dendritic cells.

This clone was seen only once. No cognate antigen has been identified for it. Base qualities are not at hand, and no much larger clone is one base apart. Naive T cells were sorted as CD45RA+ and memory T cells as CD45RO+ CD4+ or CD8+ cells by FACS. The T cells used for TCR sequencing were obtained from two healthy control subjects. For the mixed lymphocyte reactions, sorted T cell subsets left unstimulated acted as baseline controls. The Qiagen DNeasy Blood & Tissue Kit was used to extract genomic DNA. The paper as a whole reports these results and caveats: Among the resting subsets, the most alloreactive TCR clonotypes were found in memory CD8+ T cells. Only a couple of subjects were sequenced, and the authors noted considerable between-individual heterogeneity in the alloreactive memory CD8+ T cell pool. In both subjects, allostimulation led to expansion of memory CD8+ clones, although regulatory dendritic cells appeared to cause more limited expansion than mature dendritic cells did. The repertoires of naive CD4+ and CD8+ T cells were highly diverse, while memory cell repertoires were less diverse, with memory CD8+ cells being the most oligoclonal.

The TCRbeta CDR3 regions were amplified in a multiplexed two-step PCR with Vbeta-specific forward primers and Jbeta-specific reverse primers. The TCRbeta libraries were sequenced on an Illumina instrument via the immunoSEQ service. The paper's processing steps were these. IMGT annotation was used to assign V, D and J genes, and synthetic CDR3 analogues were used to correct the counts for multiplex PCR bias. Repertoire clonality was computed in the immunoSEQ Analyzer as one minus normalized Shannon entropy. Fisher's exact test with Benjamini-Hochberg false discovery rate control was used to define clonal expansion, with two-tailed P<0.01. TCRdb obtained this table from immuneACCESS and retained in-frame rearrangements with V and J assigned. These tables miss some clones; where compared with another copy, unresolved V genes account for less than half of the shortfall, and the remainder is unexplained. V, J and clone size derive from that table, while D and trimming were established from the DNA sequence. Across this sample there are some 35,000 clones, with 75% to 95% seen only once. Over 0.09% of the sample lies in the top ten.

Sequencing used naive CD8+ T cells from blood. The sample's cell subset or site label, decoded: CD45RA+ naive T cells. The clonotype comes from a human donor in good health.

The CDR3 reads as follows: CASSQSIPGATRYEQYF. The DNA sequence follows: TGTGCCAGCAGCCAATCCATCCCGGGGGCGACTCGCTACGAGCAGTACTTC. The V gene is TRBV4-2 and the J gene is TRBJ2-7; the D gene is possibly TRBD1 or TRBD2, each agreeing over 6 bases. The CDR3 sequence holds 17 residues, the cysteine and phenylalanine included. The entry retains the CDR3 DNA only, 51 bases that are in frame from base 1. As encoded in the germline V gene, CDR1 is LGHNA while CDR2 is YNFKEQ. V is clipped by 2 bases and J by 3 bases, and the sequence between their germline boundaries is 20 bases long.